The present T cell receptor beta chain was sequenced within a study of CD8+ T cells in alopecia areata. Study-wide results and caveats: Higher clonality was seen in lesional scalp than in normal scalp, especially in alopecia totalis/universalis. Mice gave a clearer picture of TCR sharing than patients did, possibly for HLA-related reasons. Sequences from scalp samples also cover resident alphabeta T cells of normal skin.

Deletions cut 4 bases from V and 3 bases from J, with 11 bases between. The CDR3 sequence is 13 residues long. The germline V gene has CDR1 SGDLS and CDR2 YYNGEE. Sequencing relied on a cDNA template that was reverse transcribed from extracted RNA. Profiled with immunoSEQ multiplex PCR; TCRdb holds only in-frame clones, not every one. The sample contains 100,000 to 150,000 clones, roughly 66% of which appear only once. This clone was seen a few times. The antigen remains unidentified. The material sequenced was CD4+ T cells sorted from blood. The chain is built from TRBV9 and TRBJ2-7; D is uncertain. This receptor was obtained from a human donor in good health. CDR3 DNA sequence: TGTGCCAGCAGCCCCAGACCCGGCTACGAGCAGTACTTC. As protein: CASSPRPGYEQYF.